The clone carrying this TCR beta chain was observed a few times. Its antigen remains unidentified. TCRdb re-called the reads through MiXCR, storing one row per CDR3 protein. There are hundreds of thousands of distinct CDR3 sequences in the sample; approximately 40% occur only once, and roughly 2.8% lies in the top ten. This specimen comes from a study of T cell repertoires in cytomegalovirus infection. On the study more broadly: CMV infection plus the matching HLA type was flagged by public TCR beta signatures. Study findings and constraints: People with CMV and the relevant HLA were identified by cumulative public TCR beta family frequency. The ex vivo response showed dominance by HLA-C-restricted CMV-specific TCR beta clonotypes.

CDR1 GTSNPN and CDR2 SVGIG come from the germline V gene (reference sequence). The CDR3 contains 11 residues. V dropped 4 bases and J dropped 7 bases, with 11 bases sitting between them. The V gene is TRBV30, the J gene TRBJ2-7; possible D gene TRBD1, 6 bases. Sample: PBMCs. This TCR was recovered from a human donor in good health (CMV status not recorded). Some clones in this sample may be carry-over from other donors' samples. This CDR3 is CAWNQGREQYF. CDR3 DNA sequence: TGTGCCTGGAACCAGGGGAGAGAGCAGTACTTC. Full variable domain (remainder filled in from reference TRBV30 and TRBJ2-7): SQTIHQWPATLVQPVGSPLSLECTVEGTSNPNLYWYRQAAGRGLQLLFYSVGIGQISSEVPQNLSASRPQDRQFILSSKKLLLSDSGFYLCAWNQGREQYFGPGTRLTVT.